The 25 T cell receptor beta chains below come from one sample, sequenced in a study of blood T cell repertoires in COVID-19. Here immunoSEQ multiplex PCR was the method, and the copy in TCRdb shows in-frame clones only, minus some. The profile shows approximately 100,000 clones, 85% of them singletons. Sample: peripheral blood. These receptors were obtained from an elderly man with acute or convalescent COVID-19.

The V and J genes are TRBV18 and TRBJ2-7, with TRBD1 identical over 9 bases. The CDR3 is made up of 14 amino acids. Germline CDR1 KGHSH, CDR2 LQKENI. J was trimmed by 6 bases and V by 1 base; bases with no gene match: 4. CDR3 sequence: CASSPRDREGEQYF. For the CDR3, the DNA is TGTGCCAGCTCACCACGGGACAGGGAGGGCGAGCAGTACTTC. Complete variable domain (other parts from reference TRBV18 and TRBJ2-7): NAGVMQNPRHLVRRRGQEARLRCSPMKGHSHVYWYRQLPEEGLKFMVYLQKENIIDESGMPKERFSAEFPKEGPSILRIQQVVRGDSAAYFCASSPRDREGEQYFGPGTRLTVT.

V is TRBV29-1 and J is TRBJ2-5; 7 bases match TRBD2. The CDR3 is 15 residues long. Germline lookup yields CDR1 SQVTM and CDR2 ANQGSEA. With V trimmed by 0 bases and J by 4 bases, 8 bases remained unmatched. This chain's CDR3 is CSVEEYEAGLETQYF. CDR3 sequence (DNA): TGCAGCGTTGAAGAGTACGAAGCGGGGTTAGAGACCCAGTACTTC.

The chain recombines TRBV29-1 with TRBJ2-1, with TRBD1 identical over 8 bases. The V segment lost 4 bases and the J segment 8 bases; nucleotides outside the gene matches: 4. This CDR3 spans 12 amino acids. Germline V CDR1 and CDR2: SQVTM, ANQGSEA. CDR3 sequence: CSVGTGLYEQFF. In DNA form, the CDR3 reads TGCAGCGTTGGGACAGGGCTCTATGAGCAGTTCTTC.

V and J are TRBV5-6 and TRBJ1-5; D is ambiguous. The ends were cut back, 3 bases at V and 0 bases at J, with 10 bases in the middle. This CDR3 is 15 amino acids long. Germline lookup yields CDR1 SGHDT and CDR2 YYEEEE. For the CDR3, the DNA is TGTGCCAGCAGCTCAACTGTCTCTAGCAATCAGCCCCAGCATTTT. This gives the protein CASSSTVSSNQPQHF.

The chain carries TRBV6-5 and TRBJ1-2; 7 bases are a match to TRBD1. Germline lookup yields CDR1 MNHEY and CDR2 SVGAGI. The CDR3 loop spans 13 amino acids. With 7 bases clipped from V and 7 bases from J, the junction kept 9 bases outside the gene matches. CDR3 region: CASNEDRVGGYTF. The DNA of the CDR3 is TGTGCCAGCAACGAAGACAGGGTTGGTGGCTACACCTTC.

The chain recombines TRBV28 with TRBJ2-7, with 12 bases matching TRBD2. Germline trimming cut 6 bases from V and 6 bases from J; bases unmatched to any gene: 12. Per the germline V gene, CDR1 is MDHEN and CDR2 is SYDVKM. CDR3 length equals 16 residues. CDR3 in DNA: TGTGCCAGCAGAACCCCAGCGACTAGCGGGAGACCCGAGCAGTACTTC. It yields the protein CASRTPATSGRPEQYF.

The chain is built from TRBV29-1 and TRBJ1-6; D gene ambiguous. This CDR3 has 13 amino acids. Germline CDR1 reads SQVTM; CDR2 reads ANQGSEA. The ends were cut back, 4 bases at V and 9 bases at J, with 13 bases in the middle. The CDR3 nucleotides read TGCAGCGTTGGAGAGGGTGGGCGTTCACCCCTCCACTTT. Protein: CSVGEGGRSPLHF.

The V gene is TRBV5-5, the J gene TRBJ2-7; D may be TRBD2 (5 bases). The CDR3 spans 16 residues. The V end lost 4 bases, the J end lost 1 base, and 18 bases lay between the germline ends. Germline V gene lookup returns CDR1 SGHKS and CDR2 YYEKEE (reference sequence). The CDR3 nucleotides are TGTGCCAGCAGCCAAAACCCTAGTCTAGCATCCTACGAGCAGTACTTC. It encodes CASSQNPSLASYEQYF.

The CDR3 bases are TGTGCCAGTAGTATAGACCACGGGACTAGCGCGTCCTACGAGCAGTACTTC. Protein product: CASSIDHGTSASYEQYF. The gene calls are TRBV19 and TRBJ2-7; 10 positions match TRBD2. The length of the CDR3 is 17 residues. Germline V gene sequence: CDR1 LNHDA, CDR2 SQIVND (reference sequence). Trimming at V came to 0 bases and at J to 1 base, leaving 6 bases not matched to a gene.

The gene calls are TRBV19 and TRBJ1-1; 10 bases fit TRBD1. Germline loops: CDR1 LNHDA, CDR2 SQIVND (reference sequence). This CDR3 region has 16 residues. J gave up 2 bases and V 10 bases, and 13 bases lay outside the gene matches. The CDR3 region has the DNA TGTGCCACCAAAGTGGTGACAGGGGGCTCTAACACTGAAGCTTTCTTT. Translated, it gives CATKVVTGGSNTEAFF.

The chain joins TRBV18 to TRBJ2-3; TRBD2 aligns across 15 bases. Per germline, CDR1 KGHSH and CDR2 LQKENI. CDR3 length equals 18 residues. Trimming took 3 bases from V and 4 from J; bases not matched to a gene: 8. CDR3 bases: TGTGCCAGCTCACCGGGGACTAGCGGGAGGCAGGTTGCAGATACGCAGTATTTT. Translated, it gives CASSPGTSGRQVADTQYF.

V gene TRBV11-2 combines with J gene TRBJ2-1; D possibly corresponds to TRBD1 (6 bases). The CDR3 has 16 residues. With 3 bases removed from V and 7 bases from J, the gap between germline ends came to 19 bases. Germline-derived CDR1 and CDR2 are SGHAT and FQNNGV. The CDR3 region has the DNA TGTGCCAGCAGCTTCGGAGACAGGAGATTTAGGAATGAGCAGTTCTTC. It encodes CASSFGDRRFRNEQFF.

The chain joins TRBV5-4 to TRBJ1-2; TRBD1 matches at 7 bases. After removal of 4 bases from V and 4 bases from J, the junction contained 10 bases not matched to a gene. The CDR3 runs to 15 residues. Germline-derived CDR1 and CDR2 are SGHNT and YYREEE (reference sequence). The DNA for the CDR3 is TGTGCCAGCAGCCCGGACAGGCCCAATATCTATGGCTACACCTTC. Its protein is CASSPDRPNIYGYTF.

This clone was found a few times. The chain uses TRBV6-5 and TRBJ2-7; 8 positions match TRBD2. V was clipped by 6 bases and J by 1 base; unmatched bases: 5. The CDR3 length is 14 residues. Germline CDR1 is MNHEY and CDR2 is SVGAGI. DNA of the CDR3: TGTGCCAGCAGGCGTACTAGCGGATCCTACGAGCAGTACTTC. This translates into CASRRTSGSYEQYF.

The chain uses TRBV14 and TRBJ2-4, with a possible D match to TRBD1 (5 bases). V was shortened by 4 bases and J by 3 bases, with 19 bases between the two germline ends. From germline, CDR1 is SGHDN and CDR2 FVKESK. This CDR3 is 17 amino acids long. The CDR3 nucleotides are TGTGCCAGCAGCCCCCTCAAGGGGCCGGTAGGCAAAAACATTCAGTACTTC. Encoded protein: CASSPLKGPVGKNIQYF.

The chain links TRBV3-1 (or the pseudogene TRBV3-2) to TRBJ2-3, with 8 positions matching TRBD2. The CDR3 runs to 16 residues. V shed 4 bases and J 4 bases; nucleotides not matched to a gene: 10. Looked up from germline, CDR1 is LGHDT and CDR2 is YNNKEL (reference sequence). The CDR3: CASSPLKAGGSDTQYF. The CDR3 DNA reads as TGTGCCAGCAGCCCCCTAAAGGCGGGAGGATCAGATACGCAGTATTTT.

V is TRBV30 and J is TRBJ1-3, with TRBD1 matching 9 bases. Germline loops: CDR1 GTSNPN, CDR2 SVGIG (reference sequence). V shed 3 bases and J 8 bases; nucleotides not matched to a gene: 20. The length of the CDR3 is 18 residues. The CDR3 loop is CAWSASLPGTGKVHTIYF. CDR3 nucleotides: TGTGCCTGGAGCGCAAGCCTCCCCGGGACAGGGAAGGTGCACACCATATATTTT.

The chain employs TRBV11-2 and TRBJ2-7; 7 positions match TRBD2. Losses at the gene ends were 1 base for V and 0 bases for J; bases not matched to a gene: 6. This CDR3 region has 16 residues. The germline gives CDR1 SGHAT, CDR2 FQNNGV. CDR3 DNA sequence: TGTGCCAGCAGCTTAGGCGGGGGAGGTTTCTCCTACGAGCAGTACTTC. Translating it yields CASSLGGGGFSYEQYF. Variable domain in full (rest from reference TRBV11-2 and TRBJ2-7): EAGVAQSPRYKIIEKRQSVAFWCNPISGHATLYWYQQILGQGPKLLIQFQNNGVVDDSQLPKDRFSAERLKGVDSTLKIQPAKLEDSAVYLCASSLGGGGFSYEQYFGPGTRLTVT.

The chain couples TRBV7-6 to TRBJ2-7; 7 nucleotides align to TRBD1. This CDR3 has 16 residues. The ends lost 1 base at V and 0 bases at J; junction bases unmatched: 6. CDR1 SGHVS and CDR2 FNYEAQ come from the germline V gene. The CDR3 spells CASSLDPTGSSYEQYF. The CDR3 region has the DNA TGTGCCAGCAGCTTAGACCCGACAGGGAGCTCCTACGAGCAGTACTTC.

This clone showed up just a few times. The rearrangement links TRBV11-2 to TRBJ2-5; TRBD2 matches at 12 bases. The germline V gene encodes CDR1 SGHAT and CDR2 FQNNGV. After removal of 1 base from V and 6 bases from J, the junction contained 6 bases not matched to a gene. The CDR3 runs to 16 residues. CDR3 nucleotides: TGTGCCAGCAGCTTAGCGCTAGCGGGAGGGCCAAAGACCCAGTACTTC. It specifies CASSLALAGGPKTQYF. The whole variable domain, filled in from reference TRBV11-2 and TRBJ2-5, reads EAGVAQSPRYKIIEKRQSVAFWCNPISGHATLYWYQQILGQGPKLLIQFQNNGVVDDSQLPKDRFSAERLKGVDSTLKIQPAKLEDSAVYLCASSLALAGGPKTQYFGPGTRLLVL.

The chain combines TRBV11-3 with TRBJ1-1; the D is unclear. This CDR3 is 14 amino acids long. The ends were cut back, 3 bases at V and 5 bases at J, with 13 bases in the middle. CDR1 and CDR2 (germline): SGHNT, YENEEA. CDR3 in DNA: TGTGCCAGCAGCTTCCGCGGGGATTCAACTGAAGCTTTCTTT. It is translated as CASSFRGDSTEAFF.

The chain carries TRBV19 and TRBJ2-2, with 8 positions matching TRBD1. This CDR3 has 16 amino acids. Trimming cost V 3 bases and J 0 bases; bases outside gene matches: 3. Germline-derived CDR1 and CDR2 are LNHDA and SQIVND (reference sequence). The CDR3 region has the DNA TGTGCCAGTAGTATCGTACAGGGGGCGAACACCGGGGAGCTGTTTTTT. It specifies CASSIVQGANTGELFF. Based on the CDR3 plus reference TRBV19 and TRBJ2-2, the full variable domain is DGGITQSPKYLFRKEGQNVTLSCEQNLNHDAMYWYRQDPGQGLRLIYYSQIVNDFQKGDIAEGYSVSREKKESFPLTVTSAQKNPTAFYLCASSIVQGANTGELFFGEGSRLTVL.

The chain combines TRBV12-3 or TRBV12-4 with TRBJ2-7, with D possibly matching TRBD1 (6 bases). The CDR3 totals 13 residues. Trimming took off 3 bases at V and 9 bases at J, with 15 bases between the two ends. The CDR3 DNA reads TGTGCCAGCAGTTTCCAGATGGACAGCGGGCAGTACTTC. Translating it yields CASSFQMDSGQYF.

This clone was detected once. The chain has TRBV5-1 and TRBJ1-4; 9 bases are shared with TRBD1. Germline V gene data show CDR1 as SGHRS and CDR2 as YFSETQ. CDR3 size: 16 residues. After removal of 4 bases from V and 5 bases from J, the junction contained 9 bases not matched to a gene. The chain's CDR3 is CASSPITGGSNEKLFF. Written as DNA, the CDR3 is TGCGCCAGCAGCCCTATAACAGGGGGCTCAAATGAAAAACTGTTTTTT. The full variable domain, its missing parts supplied by reference TRBV5-1 and TRBJ1-4, is KAGVTQTPRYLIKTRGQQVTLSCSPISGHRSVSWYQQTPGQGLQFLFEYFSETQRNKGNFPGRFSGRQFSNSRSEMNVSTLELGDSALYLCASSPITGGSNEKLFFGSGTQLSVL.

The chain employs TRBV5-4 and TRBJ2-3; TRBD1 matches 11 bases. CDR1 is SGHNT, CDR2 YYREEE, per germline (reference sequence). The CDR3 spans 15 residues. The V gene end was trimmed by 4 bases and the J gene end by 4 bases; junction bases not matched to a gene: 5. CDR3 region: CASSPGTGGSDTQYF. The CDR3 nucleotides read TGTGCCAGCAGCCCGGGGACAGGGGGGTCAGATACGCAGTATTTT. Full variable domain (outside the CDR3, taken from reference TRBV5-4 and TRBJ2-3): ETGVTQSPTHLIKTRGQQVTLRCSSQSGHNTVSWYQQALGQGPQFIFQYYREEENGRGNFPPRFSGLQFPNYSSELNVNALELDDSALYLCASSPGTGGSDTQYFGPGTRLTVL.